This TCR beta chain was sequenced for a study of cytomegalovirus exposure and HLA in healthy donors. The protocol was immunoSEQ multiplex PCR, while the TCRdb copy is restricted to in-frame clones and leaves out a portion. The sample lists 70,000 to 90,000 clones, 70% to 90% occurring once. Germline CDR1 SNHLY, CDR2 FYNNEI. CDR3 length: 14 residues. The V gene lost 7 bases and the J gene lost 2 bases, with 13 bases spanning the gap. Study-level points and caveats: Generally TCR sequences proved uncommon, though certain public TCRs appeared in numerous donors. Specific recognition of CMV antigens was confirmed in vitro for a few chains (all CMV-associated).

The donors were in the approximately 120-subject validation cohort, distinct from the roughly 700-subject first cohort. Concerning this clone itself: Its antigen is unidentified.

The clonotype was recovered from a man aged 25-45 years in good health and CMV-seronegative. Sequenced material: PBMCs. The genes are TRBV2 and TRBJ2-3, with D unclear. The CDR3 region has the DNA TGTGCCAGCATTTATTATCCGTTCACAGATACGCAGTATTTT. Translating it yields CASIYYPFTDTQYF. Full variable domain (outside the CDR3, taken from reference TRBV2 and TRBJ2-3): EPEVTQTPSHQVTQMGQEVILRCVPISNHLYFYWYRQILGQKVEFLVSFYNNEISEKSEIFDDQFSVERPDGSNFTLKIRSTKLEDSAMYFCASIYYPFTDTQYFGPGTRLTVL.